This TCR beta chain stems from a study of T cells expressing NK-cell markers. On this clonotype itself: Antigen specificity is unknown.

Study-wide findings and caveats: In a group of about six donors, dominant NKG2C+ clonotypes represented about 1.0-8% of CD8+ T cells. The HCMV specificity of the expanded NKG2C+ T cell clones stayed unresolved.

Germline assignment: CDR1 SEHNR and CDR2 FQNEAQ (reference sequence). The CDR3 consists of 13 residues. TCRdb derives one entry per CDR3 protein from the 5' RACE reads, leaving out DNA. Here the sample table reports 350,000 to 400,000 distinct CDR3 sequences. The rearrangement joins TRBV7-9 to TRBJ1-5. The source is a woman aged 50 to 60 in good health. Material: blood T cells: a sorted CD56 or NKG2C T cell subset, CD4+ or CD8+ T cells, or bulk PBMC T cells (not recorded which). The CDR3 here is CASSLLGPGPQHF.